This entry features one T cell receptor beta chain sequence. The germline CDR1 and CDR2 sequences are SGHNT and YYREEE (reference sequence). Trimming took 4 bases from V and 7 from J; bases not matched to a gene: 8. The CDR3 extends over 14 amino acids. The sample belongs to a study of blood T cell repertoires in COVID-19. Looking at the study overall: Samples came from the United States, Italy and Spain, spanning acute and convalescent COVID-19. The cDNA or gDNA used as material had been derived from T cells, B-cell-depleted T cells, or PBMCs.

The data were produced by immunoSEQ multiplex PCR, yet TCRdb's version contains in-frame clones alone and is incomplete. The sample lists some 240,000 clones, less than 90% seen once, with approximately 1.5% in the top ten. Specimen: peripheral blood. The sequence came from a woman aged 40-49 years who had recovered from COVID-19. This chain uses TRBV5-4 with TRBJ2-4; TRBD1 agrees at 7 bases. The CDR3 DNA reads TGTGCCAGCAGCACCGGGACACAGGGGAACATTCAGTACTTC. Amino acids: CASSTGTQGNIQYF.